This section outlines one TCR beta chain sequence together with its context. Each CDR3 protein is one row after TCRdb ran MiXCR on the RACE reads. The table includes 75,000 to 95,000 distinct CDR3 sequences, around 10% detected once. The data were taken from a study of human T cells and chemical hapten exposure. As to time point: patch test 2, 6 weeks after DPC sensitization. Treatment here: therapeutic diphenylcyclopropenone sensitization with weekly scalp DPC. Trimming left V 3 bases short and J 6 bases short, with 11 bases between. The CDR3 is 14 amino acids. This receptor was obtained from a middle-aged man with alopecia areata. Some clones in this sample may be carry-over from other donors' samples. The V call is TRBV12-3 or TRBV12-4, the J call TRBJ2-2, with D perhaps TRBD1 (7 bases). The starting material was whole blood, obtained in connection with sensitization to the hapten diphenylcyclopropenone (DPC). CDR3 sequence: CASSFGRGAGELFF. In DNA, the CDR3 is TGTGCCAGCAGTTTCGGCAGGGGGGCCGGGGAGCTGTTTTTT.